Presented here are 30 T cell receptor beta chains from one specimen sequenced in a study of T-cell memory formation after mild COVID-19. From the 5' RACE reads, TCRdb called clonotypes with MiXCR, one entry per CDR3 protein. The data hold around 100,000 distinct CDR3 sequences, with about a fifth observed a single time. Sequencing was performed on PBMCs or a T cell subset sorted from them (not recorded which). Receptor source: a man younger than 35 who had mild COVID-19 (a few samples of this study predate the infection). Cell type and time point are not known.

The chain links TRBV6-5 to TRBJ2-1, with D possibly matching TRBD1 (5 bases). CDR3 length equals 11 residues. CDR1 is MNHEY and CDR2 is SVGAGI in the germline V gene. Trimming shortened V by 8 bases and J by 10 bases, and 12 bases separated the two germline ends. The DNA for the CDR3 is TGTGCCAGCTTGGTGGGGCGAGAGCAGTTCTTC. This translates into CASLVGREQFF.

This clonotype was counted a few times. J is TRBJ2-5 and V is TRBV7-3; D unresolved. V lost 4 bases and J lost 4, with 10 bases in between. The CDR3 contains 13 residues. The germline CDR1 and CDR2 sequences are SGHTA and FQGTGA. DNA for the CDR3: TGTGCCAGCAGCTCCTCGGCCGCAGAGACCCAGTACTTC. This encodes CASSSSAAETQYF.

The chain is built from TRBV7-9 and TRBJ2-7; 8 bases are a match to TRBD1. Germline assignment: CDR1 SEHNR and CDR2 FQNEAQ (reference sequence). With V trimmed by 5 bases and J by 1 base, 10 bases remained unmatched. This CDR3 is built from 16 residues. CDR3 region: CASSDSDRAVSYEQYF. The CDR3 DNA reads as TGTGCCAGCAGCGACTCGGACAGGGCCGTGTCCTACGAGCAGTACTTC.

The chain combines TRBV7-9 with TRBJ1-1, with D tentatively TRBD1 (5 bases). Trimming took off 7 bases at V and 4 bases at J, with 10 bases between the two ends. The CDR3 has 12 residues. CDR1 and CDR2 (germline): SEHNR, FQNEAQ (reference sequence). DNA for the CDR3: TGTGCCAGCAACTGGGGCGGCACTGAAGCTTTCTTT. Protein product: CASNWGGTEAFF.

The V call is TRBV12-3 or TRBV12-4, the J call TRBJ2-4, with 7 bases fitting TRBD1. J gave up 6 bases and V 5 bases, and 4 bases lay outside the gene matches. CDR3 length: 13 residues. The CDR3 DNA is TGTGCCAGCAGTCGGGACAGCGGAAACATTCAGTACTTC. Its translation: CASSRDSGNIQYF.

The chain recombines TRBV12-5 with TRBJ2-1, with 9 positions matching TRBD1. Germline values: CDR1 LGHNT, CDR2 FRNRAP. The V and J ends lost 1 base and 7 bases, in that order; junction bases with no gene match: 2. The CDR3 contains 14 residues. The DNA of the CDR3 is TGTGCTAGTGGTTTGGGGACAGGGGTGAATGAGCAGTTCTTC. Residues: CASGLGTGVNEQFF.

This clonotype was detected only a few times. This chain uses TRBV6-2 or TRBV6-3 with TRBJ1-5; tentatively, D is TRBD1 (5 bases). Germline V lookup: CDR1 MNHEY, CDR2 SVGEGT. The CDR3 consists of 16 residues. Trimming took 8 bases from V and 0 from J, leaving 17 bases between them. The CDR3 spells CASGTRPGDSNQPQHF. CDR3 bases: TGTGCCAGCGGTACTCGACCGGGGGATAGCAATCAGCCCCAGCATTTT.

The CDR3 region is CASSLQAPIHTDTQYF. The CDR3 DNA reads TGTGCCAGCAGTTTACAGGCACCCATCCACACAGATACGCAGTATTTT. The genes are TRBV12-3 or TRBV12-4 and TRBJ2-3; unclear D gene. V lost 2 bases and J lost 2, with 14 bases in between. The CDR3 spans 16 residues.

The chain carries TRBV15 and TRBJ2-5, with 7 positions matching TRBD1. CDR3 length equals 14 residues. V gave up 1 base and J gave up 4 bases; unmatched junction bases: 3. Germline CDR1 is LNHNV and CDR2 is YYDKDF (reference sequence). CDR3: CATSRGPGGETQYF. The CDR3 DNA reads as TGTGCCACCAGCAGAGGTCCAGGGGGAGAGACCCAGTACTTC.

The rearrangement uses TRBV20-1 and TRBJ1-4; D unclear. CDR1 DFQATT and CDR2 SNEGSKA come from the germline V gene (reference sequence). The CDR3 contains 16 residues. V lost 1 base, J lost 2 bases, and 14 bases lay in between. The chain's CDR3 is CSARASSRGTNEKLFF. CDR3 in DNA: TGCAGTGCTAGAGCCTCGAGCCGTGGGACTAATGAAAAACTGTTTTTT.

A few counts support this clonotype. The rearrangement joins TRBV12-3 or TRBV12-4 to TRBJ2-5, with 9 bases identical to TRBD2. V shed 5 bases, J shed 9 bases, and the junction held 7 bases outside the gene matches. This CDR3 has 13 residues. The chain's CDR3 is CASSPSGDSAQYF. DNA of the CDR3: TGTGCCAGCAGTCCTAGCGGGGATTCAGCCCAGTACTTC.

CDR3 amino acids: CASSPRTGGQETQYF. The CDR3 nucleotides read TGTGCCAGCTCACCAAGGACAGGGGGCCAAGAGACCCAGTACTTC. The rearrangement uses TRBV18 and TRBJ2-5; 10 positions agree with TRBD1. J gave up 1 base and V 2 bases, and 1 base lay outside the gene matches. Germline CDR1 KGHSH, CDR2 LQKENI. CDR3 length: 15 residues.

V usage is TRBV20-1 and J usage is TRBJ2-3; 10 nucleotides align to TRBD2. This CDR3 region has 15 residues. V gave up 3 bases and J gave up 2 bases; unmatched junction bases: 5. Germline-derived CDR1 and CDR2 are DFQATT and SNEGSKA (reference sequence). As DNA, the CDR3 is TGCAGTGCTAGCCGGCTAGCGGGAGCCACAGATACGCAGTATTTT. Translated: CSASRLAGATDTQYF.

The CDR3 region is CASSPWGQGSLLTYEQYF. The CDR3 bases are TGTGCCAGCAGCCCGTGGGGACAGGGGTCTTTGTTGACCTACGAGCAGTACTTC. The gene calls are TRBV7-2 and TRBJ2-7, with 10 nucleotides matching TRBD1. Germline CDR1 reads SGHTA; CDR2 reads FQGNSA. V shed 5 bases and J 2 bases; nucleotides not matched to a gene: 15. This CDR3 is built from 18 residues.

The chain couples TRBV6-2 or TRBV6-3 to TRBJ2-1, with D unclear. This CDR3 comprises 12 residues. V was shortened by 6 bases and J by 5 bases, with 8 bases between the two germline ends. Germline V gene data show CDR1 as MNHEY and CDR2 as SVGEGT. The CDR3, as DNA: TGTGCCAGCAGCCCCGGGCACAATGAGCAGTTCTTC. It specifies CASSPGHNEQFF.

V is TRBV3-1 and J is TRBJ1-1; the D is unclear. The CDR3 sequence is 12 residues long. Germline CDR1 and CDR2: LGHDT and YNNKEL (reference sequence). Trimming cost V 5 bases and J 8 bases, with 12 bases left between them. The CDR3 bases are TGTGCCAGCAGCAAAGGGATGGGGGAAGCTTTCTTT. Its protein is CASSKGMGEAFF.

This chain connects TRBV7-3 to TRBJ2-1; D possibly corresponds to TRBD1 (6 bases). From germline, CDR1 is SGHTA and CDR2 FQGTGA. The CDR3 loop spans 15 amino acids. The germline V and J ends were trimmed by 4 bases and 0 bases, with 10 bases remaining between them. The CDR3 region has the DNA TGTGCCAGCAGCTCGGTGGACAGCTCCTACAATGAGCAGTTCTTC. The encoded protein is CASSSVDSSYNEQFF.

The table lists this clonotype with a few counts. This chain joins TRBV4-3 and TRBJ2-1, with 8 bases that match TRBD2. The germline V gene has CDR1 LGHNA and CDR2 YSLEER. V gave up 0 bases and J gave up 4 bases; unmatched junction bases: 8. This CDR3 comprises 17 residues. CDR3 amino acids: CASSQDSTSGTYNEQFF. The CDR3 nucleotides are TGCGCCAGCAGCCAAGATTCCACTAGCGGAACTTACAATGAGCAGTTCTTC.

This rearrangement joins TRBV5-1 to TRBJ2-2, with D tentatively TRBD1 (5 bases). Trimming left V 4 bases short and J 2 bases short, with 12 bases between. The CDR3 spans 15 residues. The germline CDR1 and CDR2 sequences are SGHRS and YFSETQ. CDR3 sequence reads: CASSPPDRNTGELFF. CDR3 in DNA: TGCGCCAGCAGCCCCCCCGACAGAAACACCGGGGAGCTGTTTTTT.

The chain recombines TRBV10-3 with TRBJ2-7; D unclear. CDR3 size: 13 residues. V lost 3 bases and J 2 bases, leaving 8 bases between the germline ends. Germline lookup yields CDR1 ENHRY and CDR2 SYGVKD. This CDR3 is CAISDAITYEQYF. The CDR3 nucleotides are TGTGCCATCAGTGATGCTATAACCTACGAGCAGTACTTC.

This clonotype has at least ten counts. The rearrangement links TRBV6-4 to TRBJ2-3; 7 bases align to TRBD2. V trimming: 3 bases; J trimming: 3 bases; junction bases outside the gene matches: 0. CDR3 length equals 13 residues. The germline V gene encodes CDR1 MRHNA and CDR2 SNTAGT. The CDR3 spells CASSERGTDTQYF. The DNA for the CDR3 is TGTGCCAGCAGTGAGCGGGGGACAGATACGCAGTATTTT.

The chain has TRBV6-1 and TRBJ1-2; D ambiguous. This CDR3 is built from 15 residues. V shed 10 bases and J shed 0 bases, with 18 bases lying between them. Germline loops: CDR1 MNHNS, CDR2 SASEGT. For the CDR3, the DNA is TGTGCCATCTTTAACCCGGGCAGGACTAACTATGGCTACACCTTC. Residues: CAIFNPGRTNYGYTF.

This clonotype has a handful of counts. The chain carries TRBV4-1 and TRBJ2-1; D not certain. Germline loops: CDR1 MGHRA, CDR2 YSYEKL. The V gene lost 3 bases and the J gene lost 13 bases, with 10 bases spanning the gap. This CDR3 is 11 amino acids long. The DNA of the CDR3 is TGCGCCAGCAGCCAGGATCTGAGACAGTTCTTC. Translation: CASSQDLRQFF.

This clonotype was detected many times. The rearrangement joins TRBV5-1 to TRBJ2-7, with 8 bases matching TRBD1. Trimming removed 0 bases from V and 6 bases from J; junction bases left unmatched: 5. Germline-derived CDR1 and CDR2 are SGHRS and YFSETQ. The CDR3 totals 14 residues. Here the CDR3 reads CASSLDQGAREQYF. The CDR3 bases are TGCGCCAGCAGCTTGGACCAGGGGGCCCGCGAGCAGTACTTC.

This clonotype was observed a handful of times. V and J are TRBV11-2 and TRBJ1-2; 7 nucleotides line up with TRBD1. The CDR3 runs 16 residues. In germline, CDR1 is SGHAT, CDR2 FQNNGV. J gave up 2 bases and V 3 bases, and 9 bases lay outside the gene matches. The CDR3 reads CASSFGTGDGNYGYTF. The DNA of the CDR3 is TGTGCCAGCAGCTTTGGCACAGGGGACGGCAACTATGGCTACACCTTC.

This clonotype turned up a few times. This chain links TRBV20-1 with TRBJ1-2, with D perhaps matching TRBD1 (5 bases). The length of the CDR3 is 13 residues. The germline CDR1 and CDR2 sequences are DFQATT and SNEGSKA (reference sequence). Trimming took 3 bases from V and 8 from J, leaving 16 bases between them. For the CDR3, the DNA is TGCAGTGCTAGTAGCGGGGCAGGCGGCGGCTACACCTTC. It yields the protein CSASSGAGGGYTF.

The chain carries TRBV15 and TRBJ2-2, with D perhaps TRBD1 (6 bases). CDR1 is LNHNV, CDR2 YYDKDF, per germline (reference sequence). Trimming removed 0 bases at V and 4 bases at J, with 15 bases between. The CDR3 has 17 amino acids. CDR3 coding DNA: TGTGCCACCAGCAGAGATTTCTTTACAGGGCGCACCGGGGAGCTGTTTTTT. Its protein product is CATSRDFFTGRTGELFF.

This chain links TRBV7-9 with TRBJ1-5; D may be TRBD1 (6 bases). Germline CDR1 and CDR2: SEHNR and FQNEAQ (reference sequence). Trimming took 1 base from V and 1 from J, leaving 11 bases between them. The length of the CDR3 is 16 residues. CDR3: CASSLVSRGSNQPQHF. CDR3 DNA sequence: TGTGCCAGCAGCTTAGTTTCCAGGGGCAGCAATCAGCCCCAGCATTTT.

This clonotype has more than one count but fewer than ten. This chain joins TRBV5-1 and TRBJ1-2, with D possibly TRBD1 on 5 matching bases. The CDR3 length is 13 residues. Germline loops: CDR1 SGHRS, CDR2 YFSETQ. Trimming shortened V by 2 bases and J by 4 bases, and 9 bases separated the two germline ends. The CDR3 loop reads CASSFQGGYGYTF. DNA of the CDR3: TGCGCCAGCAGCTTCCAGGGCGGCTATGGCTACACCTTC. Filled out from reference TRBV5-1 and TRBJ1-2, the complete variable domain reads KAGVTQTPRYLIKTRGQQVTLSCSPISGHRSVSWYQQTPGQGLQFLFEYFSETQRNKGNFPGRFSGRQFSNSRSEMNVSTLELGDSALYLCASSFQGGYGYTFGSGTRLTVV.

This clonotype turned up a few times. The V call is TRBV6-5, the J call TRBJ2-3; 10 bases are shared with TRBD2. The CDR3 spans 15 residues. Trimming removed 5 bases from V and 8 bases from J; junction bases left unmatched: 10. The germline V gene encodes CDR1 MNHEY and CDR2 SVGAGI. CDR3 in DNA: TGTGCCAGCAGTCCTAGCGGGGGCCCCCGCCCTACGCAGTATTTT. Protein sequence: CASSPSGGPRPTQYF.